The 9 T cell receptor beta chains below were found in one sample sequenced in a study of blood T cell repertoires in COVID-19 (dated by TCRdb to 2020 to 2022). Receptor amplification or capture employed the immunoSEQ multiplex PCR assay. The immuneACCESS repertoire file appears here via TCRdb, limited to in-frame rearrangements. These files lack a portion of the clones; in checked studies, under half of the deficit traces to unresolved V genes, and the cause of the others is not known. The sample has nearly 15,000 clones on record, about nine tenths of them singletons. The ten largest clones take up just under 9% of the sample. Material for sequencing was peripheral blood. The receptors come from a human donor in a cohort sampled during active COVID-19.

The rearrangement links TRBV18 to TRBJ2-1, with 11 bases matching TRBD2. This CDR3 spans 15 amino acids. With 6 bases clipped from V and 2 bases from J, the junction kept 3 bases outside the gene matches. Germline V gene lookup returns CDR1 KGHSH and CDR2 LQKENI. The CDR3 loop is CASSLAGGTYNEQFF. The CDR3 DNA reads as TGTGCCAGCTCCCTAGCGGGAGGAACCTACAATGAGCAGTTCTTC.

The chain employs TRBV23-1 and TRBJ2-5; D ambiguous. TRBV23-1 is reported as an ORF; its role is uncertain. The CDR3 runs 12 residues. Trimming stripped 8 bases from V and 5 bases from J, with 12 bases between. DNA of the CDR3: TGCGCCAGCGCCCGTTCGGAGGAGACCCAGTACTTC. This gives the protein CASARSEETQYF.

The CDR3 loop is CASSQPGTNQETQYF. DNA for the CDR3: TGTGCCAGCAGCCAACCGGGGACTAACCAAGAGACCCAGTACTTC. V usage is TRBV3-1 (or the pseudogene TRBV3-2) and J usage is TRBJ2-5, with 7 bases fitting TRBD2. Germline lookup yields CDR1 LGHDT and CDR2 YNNKEL (reference sequence). V shed 2 bases, J shed 0 bases, and the junction held 3 bases outside the gene matches. The CDR3 is made up of 15 amino acids.

The rearrangement links TRBV7-3 to TRBJ2-1; no reliable D call. This CDR3 contains 12 residues. The ends were cut back, 2 bases at V and 7 bases at J, with 6 bases in the middle. Per germline, CDR1 SGHTA and CDR2 FQGTGA. CDR3 sequence: CASSLGQNEQFF. CDR3 DNA: TGTGCCAGCAGCTTAGGGCAGAATGAGCAGTTCTTC.

The V call is TRBV4-1, the J call TRBJ1-6; 8 nucleotides match TRBD1. CDR3 length: 16 residues. Germline loops: CDR1 MGHRA, CDR2 YSYEKL. Losses at the gene ends were 2 bases for V and 9 bases for J; bases not matched to a gene: 9. This chain's CDR3 is CASSQSAVRGPSPLHF. As DNA, the CDR3 is TGCGCCAGCAGCCAAAGCGCGGTCAGGGGGCCTTCACCCCTCCACTTT.

This sequence joins TRBV5-4 and TRBJ2-3; D may be TRBD2 (7 bases). The length of the CDR3 is 15 residues. Germline assignment: CDR1 SGHNT and CDR2 YYREEE (reference sequence). V was clipped by 3 bases and J by 4 bases, with 15 bases between them. CDR3 sequence reads: CASSYQGGVADTQYF. The CDR3 DNA sequence: TGTGCCAGCAGCTACCAAGGGGGGGTAGCAGATACGCAGTATTTT.

The V call is TRBV14, the J call TRBJ2-2; D is perhaps TRBD1 (6 bases). Germline V gene data show CDR1 as SGHDN and CDR2 as FVKESK. The CDR3 is 13 amino acids. Trimming took 4 bases from V and 8 from J, leaving 11 bases between them. CDR3 region: CASSPQGSGELFF. The DNA for the CDR3 is TGTGCCAGCAGCCCACAGGGCTCGGGGGAGCTGTTTTTT.

V and J are TRBV10-3 and TRBJ2-7; TRBD1 agrees at 7 bases. Germline CDR1 and CDR2: ENHRY and SYGVKD. The CDR3 has 12 residues. V trimming: 5 bases; J trimming: 4 bases; junction bases outside the gene matches: 2. Here the CDR3 reads CAISPDRYEQYF. CDR3 in DNA: TGTGCCATCAGTCCGGACAGGTACGAGCAGTACTTC.

This clone was counted a few times. This chain uses TRBV7-9 with TRBJ1-4; D gene uncertain. Between the trimmed V and J ends, which lost 1 base and 4 bases, there was a span of 7 bases. The CDR3 runs to 14 residues. Germline CDR1 and CDR2: SEHNR and FQNEAQ (reference sequence). The CDR3 nucleotides are TGTGCCAGCAGCTTAGGAGAGATTAATGAAAAACTGTTTTTT. This encodes CASSLGEINEKLFF.